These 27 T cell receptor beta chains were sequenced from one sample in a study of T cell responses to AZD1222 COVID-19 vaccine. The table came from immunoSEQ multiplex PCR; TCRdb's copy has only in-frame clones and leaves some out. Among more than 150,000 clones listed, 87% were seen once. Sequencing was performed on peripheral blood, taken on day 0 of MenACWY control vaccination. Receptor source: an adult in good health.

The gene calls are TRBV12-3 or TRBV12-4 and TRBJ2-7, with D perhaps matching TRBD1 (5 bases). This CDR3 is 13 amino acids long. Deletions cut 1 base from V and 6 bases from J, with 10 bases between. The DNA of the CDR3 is TGTGCCAGCAGTTTAGACAGGACCTTCGAGCAGTACTTC. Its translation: CASSLDRTFEQYF.

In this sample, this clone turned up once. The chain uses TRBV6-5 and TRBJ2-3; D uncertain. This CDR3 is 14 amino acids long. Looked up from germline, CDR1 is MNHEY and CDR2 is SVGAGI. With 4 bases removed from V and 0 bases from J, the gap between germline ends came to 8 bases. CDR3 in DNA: TGTGCCAGCAGTTGGGTAGGGAGCACAGATACGCAGTATTTT. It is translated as CASSWVGSTDTQYF.

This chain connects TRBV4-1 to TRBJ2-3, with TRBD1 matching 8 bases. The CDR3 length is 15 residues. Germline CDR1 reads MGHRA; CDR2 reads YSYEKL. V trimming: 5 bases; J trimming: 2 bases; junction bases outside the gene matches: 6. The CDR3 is CASSIQGVYTDTQYF. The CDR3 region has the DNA TGCGCCAGCAGCATACAGGGGGTTTACACAGATACGCAGTATTTT.

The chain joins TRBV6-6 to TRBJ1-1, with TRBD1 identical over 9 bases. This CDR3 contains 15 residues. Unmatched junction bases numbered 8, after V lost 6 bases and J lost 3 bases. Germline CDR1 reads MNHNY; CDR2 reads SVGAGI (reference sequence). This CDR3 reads CASRPPGQGYTEAFF. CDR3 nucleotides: TGTGCCAGCAGACCACCGGGACAGGGCTACACTGAAGCTTTCTTT.

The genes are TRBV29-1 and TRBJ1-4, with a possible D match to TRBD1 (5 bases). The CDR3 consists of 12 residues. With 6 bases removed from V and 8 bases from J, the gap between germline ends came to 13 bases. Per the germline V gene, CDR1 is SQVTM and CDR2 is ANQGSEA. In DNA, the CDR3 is TGCAGCGTCGGGGCTAGCACCGAAAAACTGTTTTTT. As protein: CSVGASTEKLFF. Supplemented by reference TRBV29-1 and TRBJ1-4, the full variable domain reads SAVISQKPSRDICQRGTSLTIQCQVDSQVTMMFWYRQQPGQSLTLIATANQGSEATYESGFVIDKFPISRPNLTFSTLTVSNMSPEDSSIYLCSVGASTEKLFFGSGTQLSVL.

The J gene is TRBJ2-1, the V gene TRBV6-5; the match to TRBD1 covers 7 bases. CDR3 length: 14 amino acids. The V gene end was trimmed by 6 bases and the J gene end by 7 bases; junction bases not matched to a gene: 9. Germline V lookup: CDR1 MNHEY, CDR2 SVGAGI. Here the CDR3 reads CASSHDRVRNEQFF. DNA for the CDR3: TGTGCCAGCAGCCACGACAGGGTTAGGAATGAGCAGTTCTTC.

Written as DNA, the CDR3 is TGTGCCAGCAGCCCTGACGCCTACGAGCAGTACTTC. Protein sequence: CASSPDAYEQYF. The J gene is TRBJ2-7, the V gene TRBV7-2; D gene unclear. The germline gives CDR1 SGHTA, CDR2 FQGNSA. The CDR3 runs to 12 residues. The V end was cut by 5 bases, the J end by 2 bases, with 7 bases between. The full variable domain, in which reference TRBV7-2 and TRBJ2-7 provide the parts outside the CDR3, is GAGVSQSPSNKVTEKGKDVELRCDPISGHTALYWYRQSLGQGLEFLIYFQGNSAPDKSGLPSDRFSAERTGGSVSTLTIQRTQQEDSAVYLCASSPDAYEQYFGPGTRLTVT.

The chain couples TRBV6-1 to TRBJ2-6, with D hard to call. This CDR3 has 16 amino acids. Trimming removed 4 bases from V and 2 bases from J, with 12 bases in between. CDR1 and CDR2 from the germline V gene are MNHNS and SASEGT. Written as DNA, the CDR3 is TGTGCCAGCAGTGTGGGCAGGCTTACTGGGGCCAACGTCCTGACTTTC. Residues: CASSVGRLTGANVLTF.

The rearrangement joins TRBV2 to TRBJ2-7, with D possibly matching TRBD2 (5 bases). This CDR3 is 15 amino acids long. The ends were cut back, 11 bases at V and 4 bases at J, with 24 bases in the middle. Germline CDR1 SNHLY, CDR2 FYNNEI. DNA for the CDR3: TGTGCCCGCGGCGGGCCCGCCCAAGCCGTATACGAGCAGTACTTC. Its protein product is CARGGPAQAVYEQYF.

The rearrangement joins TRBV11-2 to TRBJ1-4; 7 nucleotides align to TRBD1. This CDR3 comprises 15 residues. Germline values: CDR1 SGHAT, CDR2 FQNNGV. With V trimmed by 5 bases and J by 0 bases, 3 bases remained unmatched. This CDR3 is CASSKTGATNEKLFF. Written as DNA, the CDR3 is TGTGCCAGCAGCAAAACAGGGGCAACTAATGAAAAACTGTTTTTT.

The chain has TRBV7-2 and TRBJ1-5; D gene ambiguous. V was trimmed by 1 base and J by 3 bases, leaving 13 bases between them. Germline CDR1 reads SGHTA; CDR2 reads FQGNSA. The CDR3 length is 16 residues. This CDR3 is CASSLGLAGSNQPQHF. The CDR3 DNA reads TGTGCCAGCAGCTTAGGTTTGGCGGGCTCCAATCAGCCCCAGCATTTT.

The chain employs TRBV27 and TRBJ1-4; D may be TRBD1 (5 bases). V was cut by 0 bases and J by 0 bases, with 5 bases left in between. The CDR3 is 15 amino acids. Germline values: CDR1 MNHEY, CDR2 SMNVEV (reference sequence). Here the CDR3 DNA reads TGTGCCAGCAGTTTATCAGGGGCAACTAATGAAAAACTGTTTTTT. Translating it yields CASSLSGATNEKLFF.

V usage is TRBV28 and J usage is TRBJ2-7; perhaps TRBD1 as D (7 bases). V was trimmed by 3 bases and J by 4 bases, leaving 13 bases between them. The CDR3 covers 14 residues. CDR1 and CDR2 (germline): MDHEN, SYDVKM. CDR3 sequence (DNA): TGTGCCAGCAGTTTGGGGGGACAGATTTACGAGCAGTACTTC. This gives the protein CASSLGGQIYEQYF. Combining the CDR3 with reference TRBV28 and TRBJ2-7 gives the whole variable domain DVKVTQSSRYLVKRTGEKVFLECVQDMDHENMFWYRQDPGLGLRLIYFSYDVKMKEKGDIPEGYSVSREKKERFSLILESASTNQTSMYLCASSLGGQIYEQYFGPGTRLTVT.

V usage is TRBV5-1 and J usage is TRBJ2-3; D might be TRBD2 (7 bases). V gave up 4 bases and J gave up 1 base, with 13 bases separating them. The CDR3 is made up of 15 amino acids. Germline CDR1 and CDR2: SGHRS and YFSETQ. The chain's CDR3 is CASSTGGHGTDTQYF. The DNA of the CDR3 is TGCGCCAGCAGCACCGGGGGGCATGGCACAGATACGCAGTATTTT.

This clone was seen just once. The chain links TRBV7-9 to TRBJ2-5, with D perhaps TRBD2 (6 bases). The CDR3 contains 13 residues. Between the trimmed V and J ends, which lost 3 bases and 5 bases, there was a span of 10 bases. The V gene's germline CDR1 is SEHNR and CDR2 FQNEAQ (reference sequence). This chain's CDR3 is CASSFRGSETQYF. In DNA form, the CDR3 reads TGTGCCAGCAGCTTCCGGGGGAGCGAGACCCAGTACTTC.

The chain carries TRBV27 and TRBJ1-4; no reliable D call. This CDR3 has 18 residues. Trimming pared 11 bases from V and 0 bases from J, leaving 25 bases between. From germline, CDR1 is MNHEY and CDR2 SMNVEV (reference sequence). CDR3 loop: CAHTLHGASRATNEKLFF. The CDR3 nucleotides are TGTGCCCATACCCTACACGGAGCCTCGAGGGCAACTAATGAAAAACTGTTTTTT.

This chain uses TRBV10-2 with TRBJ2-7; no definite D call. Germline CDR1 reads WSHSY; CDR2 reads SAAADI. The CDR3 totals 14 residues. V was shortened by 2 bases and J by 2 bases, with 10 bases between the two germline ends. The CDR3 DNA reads TGCGCCAGCAGTGAGGTTGGGATACCCTACGAGCAGTACTTC. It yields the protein CASSEVGIPYEQYF.

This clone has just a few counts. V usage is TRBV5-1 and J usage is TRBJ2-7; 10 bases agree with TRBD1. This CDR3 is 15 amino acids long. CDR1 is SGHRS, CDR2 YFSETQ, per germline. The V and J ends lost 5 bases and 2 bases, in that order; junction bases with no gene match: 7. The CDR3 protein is CASSFGQGGTYEQYF. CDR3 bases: TGCGCCAGCAGTTTCGGACAGGGGGGAACCTACGAGCAGTACTTC.

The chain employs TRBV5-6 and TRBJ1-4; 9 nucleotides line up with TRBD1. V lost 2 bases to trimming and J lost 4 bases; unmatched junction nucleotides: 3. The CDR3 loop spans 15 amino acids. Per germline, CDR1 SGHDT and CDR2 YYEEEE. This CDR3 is CASSFTGGLNEKLFF. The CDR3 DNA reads TGTGCCAGCAGCTTTACAGGGGGCCTTAATGAAAAACTGTTTTTT.

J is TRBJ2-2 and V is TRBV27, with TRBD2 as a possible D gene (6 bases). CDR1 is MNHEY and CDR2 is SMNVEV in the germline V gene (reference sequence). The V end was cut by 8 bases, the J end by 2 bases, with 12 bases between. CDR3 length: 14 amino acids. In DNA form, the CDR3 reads TGTGCCAGCGGCGGGGACCTAAACACCGGGGAGCTGTTTTTT. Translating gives CASGGDLNTGELFF.

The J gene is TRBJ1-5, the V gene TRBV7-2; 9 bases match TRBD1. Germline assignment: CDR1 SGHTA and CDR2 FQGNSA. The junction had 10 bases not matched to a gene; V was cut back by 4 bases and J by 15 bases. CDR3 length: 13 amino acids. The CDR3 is CASSYPGTGQRHF. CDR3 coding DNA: TGTGCCAGCAGCTATCCCGGGACAGGGCAAAGGCATTTT. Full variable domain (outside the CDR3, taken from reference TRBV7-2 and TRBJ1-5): GAGVSQSPSNKVTEKGKDVELRCDPISGHTALYWYRQSLGQGLEFLIYFQGNSAPDKSGLPSDRFSAERTGGSVSTLTIQRTQQEDSAVYLCASSYPGTGQRHFGDGTRLSIL.

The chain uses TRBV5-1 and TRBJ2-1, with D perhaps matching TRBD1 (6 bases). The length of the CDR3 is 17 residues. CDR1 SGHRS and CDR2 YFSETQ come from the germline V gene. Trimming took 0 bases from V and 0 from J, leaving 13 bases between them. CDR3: CASSLVPDRSSYNEQFF. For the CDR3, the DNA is TGCGCCAGCAGCTTGGTTCCCGACAGGAGCTCCTACAATGAGCAGTTCTTC.

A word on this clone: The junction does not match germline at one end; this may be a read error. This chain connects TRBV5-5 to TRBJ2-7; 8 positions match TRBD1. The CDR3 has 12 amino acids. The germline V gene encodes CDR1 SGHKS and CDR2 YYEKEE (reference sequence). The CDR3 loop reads CASSFSPGQELF. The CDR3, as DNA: TGTGCCAGCAGCTTTAGTCCGGGACAGGAGCTGTTC.

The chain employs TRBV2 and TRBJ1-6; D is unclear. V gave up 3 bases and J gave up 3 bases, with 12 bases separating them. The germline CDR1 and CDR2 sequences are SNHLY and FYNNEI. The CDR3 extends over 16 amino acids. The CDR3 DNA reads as TGTGCCAGCAGTGAGGCGGCGCAGATCTATAATTCACCCCTCCACTTT. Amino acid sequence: CASSEAAQIYNSPLHF.

The CDR3, as DNA: TGTGCCAGCGGGACAGGGTATGGCTACACCTTC. It is translated as CASGTGYGYTF. V usage is TRBV12-3 or TRBV12-4 and J usage is TRBJ1-2; 9 nucleotides match TRBD1. The CDR3 totals 11 residues. V dropped 8 bases and J dropped 5; count of bases not matched to a gene: 0.

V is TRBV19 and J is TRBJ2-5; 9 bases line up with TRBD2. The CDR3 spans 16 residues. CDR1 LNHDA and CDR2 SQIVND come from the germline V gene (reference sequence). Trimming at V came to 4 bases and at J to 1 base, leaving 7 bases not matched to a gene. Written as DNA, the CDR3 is TGTGCCAGTAGTAGTCCCTCGACTAGCGGCCAAGAGACCCAGTACTTC. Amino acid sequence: CASSSPSTSGQETQYF.

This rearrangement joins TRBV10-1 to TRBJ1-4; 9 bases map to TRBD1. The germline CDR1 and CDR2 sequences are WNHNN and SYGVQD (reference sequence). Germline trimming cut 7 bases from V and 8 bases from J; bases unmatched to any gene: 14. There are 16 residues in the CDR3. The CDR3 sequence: CASNTTRTGEGEKLFF. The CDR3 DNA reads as TGCGCCAGCAACACGACCCGGACAGGGGAAGGCGAAAAACTGTTTTTT.